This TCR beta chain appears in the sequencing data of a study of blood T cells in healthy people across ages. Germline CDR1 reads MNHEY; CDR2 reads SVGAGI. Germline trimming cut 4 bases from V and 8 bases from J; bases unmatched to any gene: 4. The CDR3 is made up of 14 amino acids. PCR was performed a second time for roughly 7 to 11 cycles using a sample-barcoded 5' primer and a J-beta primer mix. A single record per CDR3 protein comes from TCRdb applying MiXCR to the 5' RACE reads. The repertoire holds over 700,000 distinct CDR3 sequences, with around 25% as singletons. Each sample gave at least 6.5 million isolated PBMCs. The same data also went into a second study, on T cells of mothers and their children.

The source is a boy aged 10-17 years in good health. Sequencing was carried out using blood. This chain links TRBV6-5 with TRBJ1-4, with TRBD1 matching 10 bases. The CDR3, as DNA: TGTGCCAGCAGTTCCGACAGGGGGCCAGAAAAACTGTTTTTT. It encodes CASSSDRGPEKLFF.